This T cell receptor beta chain was retrieved from a study of blood T cell repertoires in COVID-19. Study as a whole: The United States, Italy and Spain supplied acute and convalescent COVID-19 samples. T cells, B-cell-depleted T cells, or PBMCs supplied cDNA or gDNA.

Per the original data handling: Counts of nucleated cells, estimated from reference gene primer amplification, were obtained. Sequencing was performed with immunoSEQ multiplex PCR; in TCRdb, only in-frame clones are kept and a portion is missing. The V and J calls and the clone size are those of that table, but D and trimming were determined from the DNA. The data contain roughly 80,000 clones, approximately 90% of them singletons. V was pared by 5 bases and J by 6 bases, with 15 bases of the junction left unmatched. This CDR3 has 17 residues. CDR1 LGHNA and CDR2 YNFKEQ come from the germline V gene.

V usage is TRBV4-2 and J usage is TRBJ1-5; 8 bases are shared with TRBD1. This sequence was found in a woman at least 80 years old with acute or convalescent COVID-19. The sample taken for sequencing was peripheral blood. For the CDR3, the DNA is TGTGCCAGCAGCAACAAACCCGGACAGGGCGTTGGTCAGCCCCAGCATTTT. Its translation is CASSNKPGQGVGQPQHF.